Shown below are 26 T cell receptor beta chains from a single sample sequenced in a study of blood T cell repertoires in COVID-19. TCRdb keeps only in-frame clones here, not all; method: immunoSEQ multiplex PCR. Of fewer than 300,000 clones in the sample, approximately 85% were seen once. The sequencing input was PBMCs or T cells enriched from blood (not recorded which). The receptors originated from a woman in her twenties or thirties who had recovered from COVID-19.

The count of this clone is one. This chain links TRBV6-5 with TRBJ1-1; unclear D gene. The CDR3 has 11 amino acids. Germline CDR1 and CDR2: MNHEY and SVGAGI. Trimming pared 4 bases from V and 3 bases from J, leaving 3 bases between. The CDR3 nucleotides are TGTGCCAGCAGTTCCTACACTGAAGCTTTCTTT. Translated: CASSSYTEAFF.

The chain links TRBV6-1 to TRBJ1-4, with 9 bases identical to TRBD1. The CDR3 extends over 15 amino acids. The V segment lost 6 bases and the J segment 10 bases; nucleotides outside the gene matches: 12. In germline, CDR1 is MNHNS, CDR2 SASEGT. The CDR3 region has the DNA TGTGCCAGCAGCTTGAAAGGGACAGGGCGGGGAAAACTGTTTTTT. It encodes CASSLKGTGRGKLFF.

The V gene is TRBV5-1, the J gene TRBJ2-7, with TRBD1 identical over 9 bases. The CDR3 is 18 residues long. J was trimmed by 3 bases and V by 4 bases; bases with no gene match: 17. CDR1 and CDR2 (germline): SGHRS, YFSETQ. The CDR3 DNA reads TGCGCCAGCAGCCGGCTGGGACAGGGAAGTTCCCTTTTCTACGAGCAGTACTTC. This encodes CASSRLGQGSSLFYEQYF.

This clone was recorded a few times. The V call is TRBV9, the J call TRBJ1-3, with D perhaps matching TRBD1 (6 bases). The CDR3 has 17 amino acids. V shed 0 bases and J shed 0 bases, with 13 bases lying between them. Germline loops: CDR1 SGDLS, CDR2 YYNGEE. CDR3 sequence (DNA): TGTGCCAGCAGCGTAGGGACAGCAAAAACCTCTGGAAACACCATATATTTT. Its protein product is CASSVGTAKTSGNTIYF.

The chain carries TRBV9 and TRBJ2-5; 9 bases line up with TRBD2. V shed 4 bases, J shed 2 bases, and the junction held 9 bases outside the gene matches. Germline assignment: CDR1 SGDLS and CDR2 YYNGEE. The CDR3 has 16 amino acids. DNA of the CDR3: TGTGCCAGCAGCCAGGTGGCTAGCGGGATTCAAGAGACCCAGTACTTC. Residues: CASSQVASGIQETQYF. The full variable domain, completed using reference TRBV9 and TRBJ2-5, is DSGVTQTPKHLITATGQRVTLRCSPRSGDLSVYWYQQSLDQGLQFLIQYYNGEERAKGNILERFSAQQFPDLHSELNLSSLELGDSALYFCASSQVASGIQETQYFGPGTRLLVL.

The J gene is TRBJ2-3, the V gene TRBV18; the match to TRBD2 covers 9 bases. V lost 0 bases to trimming and J lost 4 bases; unmatched junction nucleotides: 8. The CDR3 spans 17 residues. Germline V gene data show CDR1 as KGHSH and CDR2 as LQKENI. CDR3 loop: CASSPPGGSGGSDTQYF. In nucleotides, the CDR3 is TGTGCCAGCTCACCACCCGGAGGTAGCGGGGGTTCAGATACGCAGTATTTT.

The rearrangement uses TRBV27 and TRBJ1-6; D remains unclear. This CDR3 comprises 16 residues. In germline, CDR1 is MNHEY, CDR2 SMNVEV (reference sequence). Trimming cost V 0 bases and J 8 bases, with 14 bases left between them. For the CDR3, the DNA is TGTGCCAGCAGTTTATCCTCCGGGTACAAGGATTCACCCCTCCACTTT. Its protein product is CASSLSSGYKDSPLHF.

As DNA, the CDR3 is TGTGCCAGCAGTCCGACTAGCGGGAGGGTAGTAGATACGCAGTATTTT. This translates into CASSPTSGRVVDTQYF. This chain links TRBV28 with TRBJ2-3, with TRBD2 identical over 14 bases. Germline trimming cut 5 bases from V and 5 bases from J; bases unmatched to any gene: 6. The germline gives CDR1 MDHEN, CDR2 SYDVKM. The CDR3 is 16 amino acids.

V and J are TRBV2 and TRBJ1-2; D unclear. The CDR3 sequence is 15 residues long. V lost 0 bases and J lost 3, with 11 bases in between. Germline loops: CDR1 SNHLY, CDR2 FYNNEI. CDR3 in amino acids: CASSEAGSGYYGYTF. Here the CDR3 DNA reads TGTGCCAGCAGTGAAGCGGGGAGTGGATACTATGGCTACACCTTC. Based on the CDR3 plus reference TRBV2 and TRBJ1-2, the full variable domain is EPEVTQTPSHQVTQMGQEVILRCVPISNHLYFYWYRQILGQKVEFLVSFYNNEISEKSEIFDDQFSVERPDGSNFTLKIRSTKLEDSAMYFCASSEAGSGYYGYTFGSGTRLTVV.

The chain is built from TRBV5-1 and TRBJ1-4, with D possibly matching TRBD1 (5 bases). CDR1 and CDR2 (germline): SGHRS, YFSETQ. V lost 1 base and J lost 4, with 8 bases in between. The CDR3 has 14 residues. CDR3 protein: CASSLTGYNEKLFF. CDR3 in DNA: TGCGCCAGCAGCTTGACAGGATATAATGAAAAACTGTTTTTT.

This clone turned up a few times. This rearrangement joins TRBV4-1 to TRBJ2-5, with 9 bases fitting TRBD1. V was clipped by 0 bases and J by 7 bases; unmatched bases: 12. This CDR3 region has 17 residues. Germline V CDR1 and CDR2: MGHRA, YSYEKL. The CDR3 loop is CASSQDSLTGGEGTQYF. CDR3 nucleotide sequence: TGCGCCAGCAGCCAAGATTCCCTCACAGGGGGCGAGGGGACCCAGTACTTC.

This chain connects TRBV9 to TRBJ2-3; 10 nucleotides match TRBD2. This CDR3 is 16 amino acids long. Trimming took 7 bases from V and 2 from J; bases not matched to a gene: 10. CDR1 SGDLS and CDR2 YYNGEE come from the germline V gene. The CDR3 loop reads CASALQAGGPTDTQYF. CDR3 bases: TGTGCCAGCGCGTTGCAAGCGGGAGGGCCCACAGATACGCAGTATTTT.

The chain couples TRBV27 to TRBJ1-2; tentative D call: TRBD1 (5 bases). V lost 3 bases, J lost 6 bases, and 11 bases lay in between. The CDR3 extends over 13 amino acids. In germline, CDR1 is MNHEY, CDR2 SMNVEV (reference sequence). CDR3 sequence reads: CASSFVQVHGYTF. The CDR3 DNA sequence: TGTGCCAGCAGTTTTGTACAGGTCCATGGCTACACCTTC.

The chain employs TRBV28 and TRBJ1-2; 9 bases line up with TRBD1. The germline V gene encodes CDR1 MDHEN and CDR2 SYDVKM. Trimming cost V 1 base and J 7 bases; bases outside gene matches: 13. The CDR3 is 17 residues long. Written as DNA, the CDR3 is TGTGCCAGCAGTTTATTCCGGGACAGGGAGGCCCCCGGTGGCTACACCTTC. Amino acids: CASSLFRDREAPGGYTF.

The V call is TRBV30, the J call TRBJ2-5, with TRBD2 as a possible D gene (7 bases). CDR3 length: 13 residues. V lost 0 bases to trimming and J lost 4 bases, with 9 bases between them. Per germline, CDR1 GTSNPN and CDR2 SVGIG (reference sequence). DNA of the CDR3: TGTGCCTGGAGTGTAGGGGGGGGAGAGACCCAGTACTTC. This sequence encodes CAWSVGGGETQYF.

The V call is TRBV5-1, the J call TRBJ1-4; D not resolved. Germline-derived CDR1 and CDR2 are SGHRS and YFSETQ. There are 14 residues in the CDR3. With 2 bases removed from V and 7 bases from J, the gap between germline ends came to 12 bases. The CDR3, as DNA: TGCGCCAGCAGCTTCGGGTCACGAAGTGAAAAACTGTTTTTT. Its translation: CASSFGSRSEKLFF. The full variable domain, rest sourced from reference TRBV5-1 and TRBJ1-4, is KAGVTQTPRYLIKTRGQQVTLSCSPISGHRSVSWYQQTPGQGLQFLFEYFSETQRNKGNFPGRFSGRQFSNSRSEMNVSTLELGDSALYLCASSFGSRSEKLFFGSGTQLSVL.

In DNA form, the CDR3 reads TGTGCCAGCAGCGCACCCGGAAGCGACGAGCAGTACTTC. Protein: CASSAPGSDEQYF. The rearrangement uses TRBV7-6 and TRBJ2-7, with D unclear. V dropped 5 bases and J dropped 5 bases, with 13 bases sitting between them. Germline V gene sequence: CDR1 SGHVS, CDR2 FNYEAQ. This CDR3 is 13 amino acids long.

The V call is TRBV9, the J call TRBJ1-1; the match to TRBD1 covers 7 bases. CDR3 length: 14 residues. J was trimmed by 0 bases and V by 2 bases; bases with no gene match: 1. Germline CDR1 and CDR2: SGDLS and YYNGEE. The DNA of the CDR3 is TGTGCCAGCAGCGTCGGACAGGTGAACACTGAAGCTTTCTTT. Amino acids: CASSVGQVNTEAFF.

The chain couples TRBV19 to TRBJ2-3; D is uncertain. Trimming shortened V by 4 bases and J by 3 bases, and 14 bases separated the two germline ends. The CDR3 runs 15 residues. CDR1 and CDR2 (germline): LNHDA, SQIVND (reference sequence). CDR3 region: CASSTPFRRTDTQYF. CDR3 nucleotides: TGTGCCAGTAGTACGCCGTTCCGCCGGACAGATACGCAGTATTTT.

This clone was counted a single time. The chain carries TRBV12-3 or TRBV12-4 and TRBJ1-2; D is undetermined. V was shortened by 4 bases and J by 10 bases, with 13 bases between the two germline ends. The CDR3 is made up of 12 amino acids. CDR3 in amino acids: CASSWLSTFYTF. The CDR3 nucleotides are TGTGCCAGCAGTTGGTTGTCGACATTCTACACCTTC.

The genes are TRBV2 and TRBJ2-1, with 7 bases that match TRBD2. Germline values: CDR1 SNHLY, CDR2 FYNNEI. The J segment lost 0 bases and the V segment lost 3 bases, leaving 8 bases of the junction unmatched. The CDR3 runs to 17 residues. In nucleotides, the CDR3 is TGTGCCAGCAGTGAGGTAATGGGGGGGAGCTCCTACAATGAGCAGTTCTTC. It translates to CASSEVMGGSSYNEQFF.

The V call is TRBV19, the J call TRBJ1-5; 9 bases fit TRBD1. Germline V gene data show CDR1 as LNHDA and CDR2 as SQIVND (reference sequence). V shed 5 bases and J 4 bases; nucleotides not matched to a gene: 9. CDR3 length equals 16 residues. The CDR3 is CASSFSYGQGNQPQHF. CDR3 DNA sequence: TGTGCCAGTAGTTTTTCCTACGGACAGGGGAATCAGCCCCAGCATTTT.

The chain uses TRBV6-2 or TRBV6-3 and TRBJ2-7; 8 bases line up with TRBD1. This CDR3 is 14 amino acids long. With V trimmed by 5 bases and J by 3 bases, 6 bases remained unmatched. Germline assignment: CDR1 MNHEY and CDR2 SVGEGT. This CDR3 is CASSGRDRGYEQYF. The CDR3 DNA reads as TGTGCCAGCAGTGGACGCGACAGGGGCTACGAGCAGTACTTC.

The V and J genes are TRBV25-1 and TRBJ2-3; no clear D. Germline V gene lookup returns CDR1 MGHDK and CDR2 SYGVNS. V was pared by 2 bases and J by 6 bases, with 6 bases between. The CDR3 has 12 residues. As DNA, the CDR3 is TGTGCCAGCAGTGAAACCAGGGATACGCAGTATTTT. Its protein is CASSETRDTQYF.

A remark on this clone: An end of the junction differs from the germline gene, which may be a read error. The rearrangement uses TRBV19 and TRBJ2-1; TRBD2 is a possible D gene (5 bases). Germline V gene data show CDR1 as LNHDA and CDR2 as SQIVND (reference sequence). The CDR3 extends over 16 amino acids. The chain's CDR3 is CASSIGHRGSFNEQFF. DNA for the CDR3: TGTGCCAGTAGTATAGGGCACAGAGGGTCCTTCAATGAGCAGTTCTTC. Filled out from reference TRBV19 and TRBJ2-1, the complete variable domain reads DGGITQSPKYLFRKEGQNVTLSCEQNLNHDAMYWYRQDPGQGLRLIYYSQIVNDFQKGDIAEGYSVSREKKESFPLTVTSAQKNPTAFYLCASSIGHRGSFNEQFFGPGTRLTVL.

The chain employs TRBV14 and TRBJ1-2; TRBD1 might be the D (5 bases). This CDR3 is 14 amino acids long. Germline V gives CDR1 SGHDN, CDR2 FVKESK. The V end lost 4 bases, the J end lost 10 bases, and 19 bases lay between the germline ends. CDR3 protein: CASSLTHGGDFYTF. The CDR3 bases are TGTGCCAGCAGCCTGACTCACGGGGGAGACTTCTACACCTTC.